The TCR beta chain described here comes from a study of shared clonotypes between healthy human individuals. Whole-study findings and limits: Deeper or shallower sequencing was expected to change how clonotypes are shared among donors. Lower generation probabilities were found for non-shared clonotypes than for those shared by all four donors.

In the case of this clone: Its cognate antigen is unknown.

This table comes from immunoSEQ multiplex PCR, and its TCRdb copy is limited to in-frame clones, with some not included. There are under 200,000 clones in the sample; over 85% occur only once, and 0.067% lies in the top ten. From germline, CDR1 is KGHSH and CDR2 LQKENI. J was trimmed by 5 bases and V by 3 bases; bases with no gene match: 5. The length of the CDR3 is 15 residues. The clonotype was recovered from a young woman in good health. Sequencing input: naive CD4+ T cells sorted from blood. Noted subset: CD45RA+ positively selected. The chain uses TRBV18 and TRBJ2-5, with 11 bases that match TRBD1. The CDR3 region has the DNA TGTGCCAGCTCACCGCGGGACAGGGGGATCGAGACCCAGTACTTC. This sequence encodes CASSPRDRGIETQYF.